At least ten counts were recorded for the clone carrying this T cell receptor (beta chain). The sample belongs to a study of identical twins. TCRdb re-called the 5' RACE reads through MiXCR, storing one row per CDR3 protein. The sample contains 230,000 or so distinct CDR3 sequences, about 8% of which appear only once. The same sample was also used in a study of yellow fever vaccine responses in identical twins.

The sequence was obtained from a woman younger than 35 in good health. Sequencing used CD8+ T cells sorted from blood.

Written as DNA, the CDR3 is TGTGCCAGCAGTTTAGGCCGGTGGGGCGAGCAGTTCTTC. Its protein product is CASSLGRWGEQFF. The chain uses TRBV27 and TRBJ2-1; a weak D match, TRBD1 (5 bases). The germline gives CDR1 MNHEY, CDR2 SMNVEV (reference sequence). V lost 2 bases and J lost 10, with 12 bases in between. The CDR3 covers 13 residues.